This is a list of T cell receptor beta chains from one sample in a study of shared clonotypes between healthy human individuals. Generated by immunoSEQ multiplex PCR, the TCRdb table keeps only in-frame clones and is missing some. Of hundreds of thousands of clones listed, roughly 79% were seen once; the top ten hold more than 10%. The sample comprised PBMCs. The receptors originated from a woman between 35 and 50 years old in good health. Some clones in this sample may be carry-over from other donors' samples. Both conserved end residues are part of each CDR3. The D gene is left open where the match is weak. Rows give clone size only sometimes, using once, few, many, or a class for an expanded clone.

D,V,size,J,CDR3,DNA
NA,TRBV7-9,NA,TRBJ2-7,CASSAGHPYEQYF,TGTGCCAGCAGCGCGGGACACCCCTACGAGCAGTACTTC
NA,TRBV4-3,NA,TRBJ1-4,CASSQVAGVNEKLFF,TGCGCCAGCAGCCAAGTCGCGGGGGTTAATGAAAAACTGTTTTTT
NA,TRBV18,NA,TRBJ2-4,CASSPPSLAKNIQYF,TGTGCCAGCTCACCACCATCCTTAGCCAAAAACATTCAGTACTTC
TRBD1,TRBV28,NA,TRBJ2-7,CASSQGQVEQYF,TGTGCCAGCAGTCAAGGACAGGTTGAGCAGTACTTC
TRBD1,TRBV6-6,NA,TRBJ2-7,CASNQPGQGYEQYF,TGTGCCAGCAACCAACCGGGACAGGGCTACGAGCAGTACTTC
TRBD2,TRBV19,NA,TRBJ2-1,CASSIGPVAGGYNEQFF,TGTGCCAGTAGTATAGGACCCGTAGCGGGAGGTTACAATGAGCAGTTCTTC
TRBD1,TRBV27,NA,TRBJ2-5,CASSSRGRETQYF,TGTGCCAGCAGTTCTAGGGGGCGAGAGACCCAGTACTTC
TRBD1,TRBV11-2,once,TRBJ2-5,CASSLAGQWAPQYF,TGTGCCAGCAGCTTAGCGGGACAGTGGGCTCCGCAGTACTTC
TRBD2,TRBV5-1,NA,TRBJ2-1,CASSGTTSGDYNEQFF,TGCGCCAGCAGCGGAACTACTAGCGGAGATTACAATGAGCAGTTCTTC
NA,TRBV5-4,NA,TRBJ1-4,CASSQGLNEKLFF,TGTGCCAGCAGCCAGGGACTTAATGAAAAACTGTTTTTT
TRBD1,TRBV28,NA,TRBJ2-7,CASNPTGGPFYEQYF,TGTGCCAGCAATCCTACAGGGGGCCCCTTCTACGAGCAGTACTTC
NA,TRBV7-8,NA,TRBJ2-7,CASSLRSGTSTYEQYF,TGTGCCAGCAGCCTAAGGTCGGGGACCTCAACCTACGAGCAGTACTTC
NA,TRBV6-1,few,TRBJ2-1,CASSQGSYGEQFF,TGTGCCAGCAGCCAAGGAAGTTATGGTGAGCAGTTCTTC
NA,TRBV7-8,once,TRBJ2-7,CASSMLQGYEQYF,TGTGCCAGCAGCATGTTACAGGGATACGAGCAGTACTTC
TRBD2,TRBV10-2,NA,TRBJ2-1,CASRLAGEYNEQFF,TGCGCCAGCCGACTAGCGGGAGAGTACAATGAGCAGTTCTTC
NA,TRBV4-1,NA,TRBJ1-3,CASSQTLTTVFSGNTIYF,TGCGCCAGCAGCCAAACCCTGACGACCGTTTTCTCTGGAAACACCATATATTTT
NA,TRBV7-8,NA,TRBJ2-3,CASSPLRGWQYF,TGTGCCAGCAGCCCCCTCCGTGGGTGGCAGTATTTT
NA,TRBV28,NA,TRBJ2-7,CASVGGQFNSYEQYF,TGTGCCAGCGTAGGGGGGCAGTTCAACTCCTACGAGCAGTACTTC
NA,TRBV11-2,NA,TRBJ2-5,CASSLLRAQETQYF,TGTGCCAGCAGCTTATTACGGGCCCAAGAGACCCAGTACTTC
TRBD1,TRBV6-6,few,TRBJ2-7,CASSYGQGASYEQYF,TGTGCCAGCAGTTACGGGCAGGGGGCCTCCTACGAGCAGTACTTC
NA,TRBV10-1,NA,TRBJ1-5,CASSEHPMGQGNQPQHF,TGCGCCAGCAGTGAACACCCCATGGGTCAGGGGAACCAGCCCCAGCATTTT
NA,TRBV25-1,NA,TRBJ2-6,CASSDYDRYGANVLTF,TGTGCCAGCAGTGATTACGACAGGTATGGGGCCAACGTCCTGACTTTC
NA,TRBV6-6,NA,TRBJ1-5,CASSRGGGSNQPQHF,TGTGCCAGCAGTCGGGGAGGAGGGAGCAATCAGCCCCAGCATTTT
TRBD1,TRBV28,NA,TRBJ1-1,CASRTGGRDEAFF,TGTGCCAGCAGGACAGGGGGGAGGGATGAAGCTTTCTTT
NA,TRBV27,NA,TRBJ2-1,CASSLSRLSYNEQFF,TGTGCCAGCAGCTTATCGCGGCTATCATACAATGAGCAGTTCTTC
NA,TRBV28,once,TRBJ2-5,CASSPISLVGETQYF,TGTGCCAGCAGTCCGATATCCCTAGTAGGAGAGACCCAGTACTTC